This T cell receptor beta chain was sequenced during a study of cytomegalovirus exposure and HLA in healthy donors. This PCR relied on a set of 60 Vbeta primers and 13 Jbeta primers. Profiling relied on immunoSEQ multiplex PCR, and the TCRdb table lists in-frame clones only, not all of them. Among over 100,000 clones listed, 70% to 85% were seen once. V was clipped by 1 base and J by 5 bases; unmatched bases: 11. The CDR3 runs to 16 residues. CDR1 is SGHRS, CDR2 YFSETQ, per germline. Input material: PBMCs. V gene TRBV5-1 combines with J gene TRBJ2-5; 7 bases line up with TRBD2. This receptor was obtained from a female donor in good health and CMV-seronegative. CDR3 in amino acids: CASSLSPGGGGETQYF. The CDR3 DNA reads as TGCGCCAGCAGCTTGTCTCCGGGAGGCGGCGGGGAGACCCAGTACTTC.